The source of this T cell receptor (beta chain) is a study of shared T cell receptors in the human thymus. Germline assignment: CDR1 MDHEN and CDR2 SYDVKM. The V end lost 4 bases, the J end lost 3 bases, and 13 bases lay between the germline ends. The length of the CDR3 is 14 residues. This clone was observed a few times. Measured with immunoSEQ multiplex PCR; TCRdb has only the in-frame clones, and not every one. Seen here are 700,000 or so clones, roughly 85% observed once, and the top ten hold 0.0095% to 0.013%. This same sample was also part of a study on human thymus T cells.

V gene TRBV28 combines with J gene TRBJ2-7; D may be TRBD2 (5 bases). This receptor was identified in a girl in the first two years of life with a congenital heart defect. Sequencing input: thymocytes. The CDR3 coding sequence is TGTGCCAGCAGTTCCGAAGGGAGAGGCTACGAGCAGTACTTC. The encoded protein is CASSSEGRGYEQYF.